This record covers a single T cell receptor (beta chain). The antigen is undetermined. As the method of synthesis, 5'RACE template switching with UMIs yielded TCR beta cDNA. TCRdb re-called the 5' RACE reads and shows each CDR3 protein once, DNA omitted. The data show 350,000 to 400,000 distinct CDR3 sequences, and the top ten clones hold roughly 10%. There are 11 residues in the CDR3. The sample originates from a study of T cells expressing NK-cell markers. Study at large: Obtained from sorted CD3+CD56+NKG2C+, CD3+CD56+NKG2C- and CD3+CD56-NKG2C+ T cells were the TCR beta repertoires. In the group of eight sequenced donors, seven were HCMV-seropositive and one was seronegative.

Regarding the study as a whole: The CD3+CD56-NKG2C+ fraction of a handful of donors was likewise dominated by these clonotypes.

The sequence was obtained from a woman aged 45-59 years in good health. The sequencing input was blood T cells: a sorted CD56 or NKG2C T cell subset, CD4+ or CD8+ T cells, or bulk PBMC T cells (not recorded which). The chain uses TRBV12-3 or TRBV12-4 and TRBJ2-7. The CDR3 loop is CASAVSYEQYF.